A selection of T cell receptor beta chains follows, all from one sample in a study of metastatic and nonmetastatic thyroid tumors. TCRdb re-analyzed the PCR reads through MiXCR. This table holds approximately 28,000 clones, approximately 19% found once. The sequencing sample was made of blood. The receptor set was obtained from a female donor with papillary thyroid cancer or a benign thyroid nodule (not recorded which). Some clones in this sample may be carry-over from other donors' samples. Both conserved end residues are part of each CDR3. The D gene is left open where the match is weak. Only part of the rows carry a size: once, few, many, or a class if the clone is expanded.

d_call,clone_size,cdr3_length,v_call,j_call,cdr3_aa
-,few,14,TRBV20-1,TRBJ1-5,CSARIGGDDQPQHF
-,-,14,TRBV12-3/TRBV12-4,TRBJ2-4,CASSSGTPKNIQYF
-,many,13,TRBV7-7,TRBJ2-3,CASSLAEADTQYF
TRBD1,many,15,TRBV4-3,TRBJ2-5,CASSQATGGTETQYF
-,few,14,TRBV12-3/TRBV12-4,TRBJ2-7,CASSFDSIAYEQYF
TRBD2,-,15,TRBV20-1,TRBJ2-3,CSAPRTSGVTDTQYF
-,many,14,TRBV19,TRBJ2-3,CASSQGYNVDTQYF
-,few,14,TRBV28,TRBJ1-6,CASSTPGGNSPLHF
TRBD1,many,16,TRBV2,TRBJ1-3,CASSRQGVLAGNTIYF
TRBD1,-,13,TRBV27,TRBJ2-5,CASSGQGLETQYF
TRBD1,many,12,TRBV3-1,TRBJ2-7,CASSRTGYEQYF
-,many,14,TRBV10-2,TRBJ1-1,CASSESVVNTEAFF
TRBD1,-,14,TRBV24-1,TRBJ1-2,CATSSGGVDYGYTF
-,-,12,TRBV12-3/TRBV12-4,TRBJ2-3,CASRRYTDTQYF
-,-,14,TRBV28,TRBJ2-7,CASRLLAGASEQYF
-,once,15,TRBV5-6,TRBJ2-7,CASSLKTPEASEWYF
-,few,14,TRBV19,TRBJ1-1,CASGDGPMNTEAFF
-,few,15,TRBV6-1,TRBJ2-7,CASSDIFRLSYEQYF
TRBD2,once,15,TRBV20-1,TRBJ2-3,CSAQGTSGRTDTQYF
TRBD1,-,14,TRBV30,TRBJ2-7,CAWSSGTGADEQYF
TRBD1,large,12,TRBV2,TRBJ2-7,CASSSGQDEQYF
TRBD2,-,15,TRBV7-2,TRBJ2-2,CASSLSGGLDGELFF
-,once,13,TRBV4-2,TRBJ2-7,CASSQDLGNEQYF
-,many,15,TRBV20-1,TRBJ2-5,CSARVPNDLGETQYF
TRBD2,many,17,TRBV7-2,TRBJ2-3,CASSRRSGGGSTDTQYF
TRBD1,-,15,TRBV4-2,TRBJ1-2,CASSLNPGQVYGYTF